A single sample is the source of the 7 T cell receptor beta chains below, sequenced in a study of cytomegalovirus exposure and HLA in healthy donors. PCR amplification relied on 60 Vbeta primers (plus 13 Jbeta primers). Repertoires were generated with immunoSEQ multiplex PCR, while TCRdb's copy carries only in-frame clones and drops some. The data show about 130,000 clones, 70% to 80% seen once. The sequenced material came from PBMCs. These receptors came from a man between 45 and 60 years old in good health and CMV-seronegative.

The chain combines TRBV4-1 with TRBJ1-4, with 10 bases aligning to TRBD1. Germline lookup yields CDR1 MGHRA and CDR2 YSYEKL. The CDR3 is 16 amino acids. The trim removed 3 bases at V and 7 bases at J, leaving 8 bases unmatched. In DNA form, the CDR3 reads TGCGCCAGCAGCCAGCCTCCGGGACAGGGGAGTGAAAAACTGTTTTTT. Residues: CASSQPPGQGSEKLFF.

The chain uses TRBV4-1 and TRBJ1-4; D remains unclear. The V gene's germline CDR1 is MGHRA and CDR2 YSYEKL. V lost 4 bases to trimming and J lost 6 bases, with 15 bases between them. The CDR3 is 15 residues long. The CDR3 DNA is TGCGCCAGCAGCCGCGCGGTGAGTTGGGATGAAAAACTGTTTTTT. This gives the protein CASSRAVSWDEKLFF.

This chain uses TRBV18 with TRBJ2-1; perhaps TRBD1 as D (6 bases). Trimming took off 2 bases at V and 7 bases at J, with 6 bases between the two ends. The CDR3 has 12 residues. Germline V lookup: CDR1 KGHSH, CDR2 LQKENI. The CDR3 DNA reads TGTGCCAGCTCACCAGACAGGAATGAGCAGTTCTTC. Encoded protein: CASSPDRNEQFF.

V gene TRBV4-1 combines with J gene TRBJ1-1; D is unclear. V was clipped by 0 bases and J by 1 base, with 9 bases between them. From germline, CDR1 is MGHRA and CDR2 YSYEKL. This CDR3 has 15 residues. The CDR3, as DNA: TGCGCCAGCAGCCAAGATGACAACCAGAACACTGAAGCTTTCTTT. Translating it yields CASSQDDNQNTEAFF.

This clone is a singleton in its sample. The chain employs TRBV4-3 and TRBJ1-6; D is uncertain. The CDR3 contains 17 residues. The germline V and J ends were trimmed by 0 bases and 3 bases, with 12 bases remaining between them. Germline CDR1 is LGHNA and CDR2 is YSLEER. The CDR3 DNA reads TGCGCCAGCAGCCAAGAAACCGCACAGAACTATAATTCACCCCTCCACTTT. This encodes CASSQETAQNYNSPLHF.

This chain connects TRBV5-1 to TRBJ1-1, with 9 positions matching TRBD1. Germline CDR1 is SGHRS and CDR2 is YFSETQ. With V trimmed by 3 bases and J by 4 bases, 4 bases remained unmatched. The CDR3 runs to 14 residues. CDR3 protein: CASSSGQGRTEAFF. For the CDR3, the DNA is TGCGCCAGCAGCTCCGGACAGGGGCGCACTGAAGCTTTCTTT.

The chain joins TRBV7-2 to TRBJ2-1, with 9 bases lining up with TRBD2. Germline V gene lookup returns CDR1 SGHTA and CDR2 FQGNSA. Germline trimming cut 3 bases from V and 1 base from J; bases unmatched to any gene: 7. This CDR3 contains 17 residues. The CDR3 nucleotides are TGTGCCAGCAGCTTGAGCGGGGGGCCTTCTTCCTACAATGAGCAGTTCTTC. Amino acid sequence: CASSLSGGPSSYNEQFF. The full variable domain, with the rest looked up from reference TRBV7-2 and TRBJ2-1, is GAGVSQSPSNKVTEKGKDVELRCDPISGHTALYWYRQSLGQGLEFLIYFQGNSAPDKSGLPSDRFSAERTGGSVSTLTIQRTQQEDSAVYLCASSLSGGPSSYNEQFFGPGTRLTVL.